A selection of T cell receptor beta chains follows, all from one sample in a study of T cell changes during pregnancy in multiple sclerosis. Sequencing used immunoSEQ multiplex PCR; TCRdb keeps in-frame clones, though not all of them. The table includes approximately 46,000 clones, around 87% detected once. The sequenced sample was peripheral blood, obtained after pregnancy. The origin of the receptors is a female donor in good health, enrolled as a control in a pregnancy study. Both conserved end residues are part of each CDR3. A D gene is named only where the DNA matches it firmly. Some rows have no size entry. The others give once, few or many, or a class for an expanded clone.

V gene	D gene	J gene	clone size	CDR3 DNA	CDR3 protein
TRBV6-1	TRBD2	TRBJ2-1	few	TGTGCCAGCAGTGAACTAGCGGGAGGCAATGAGCAGTTCTTC	CASSELAGGNEQFF
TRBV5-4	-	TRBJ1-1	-	TGTGCCAGCAGCTTATTTCGGGGAATGAACACTGAAGCTTTCTTT	CASSLFRGMNTEAFF
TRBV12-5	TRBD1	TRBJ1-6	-	TGTGCTAGTGGTGCAGGACAGGGGGATTCACCCCTCCACTTT	CASGAGQGDSPLHF
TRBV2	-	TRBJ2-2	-	TGTGCCAGCAGACACCGATGGAGCACCGGGGAGCTGTTTTTT	CASRHRWSTGELFF
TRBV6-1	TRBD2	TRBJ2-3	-	TGTGCCAGCAGTGAAATAGCGGGGAGTAAGGATACGCAGTATTTT	CASSEIAGSKDTQYF
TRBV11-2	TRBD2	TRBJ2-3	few	TGTGCCAGCAGCTCAGGACTAGCGGGGGGGTATAGCACAGATACGCAGTATTTT	CASSSGLAGGYSTDTQYF
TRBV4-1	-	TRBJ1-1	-	TGCGCCAGCAGCCAAGATGGGGGGGGCGTAGCTTTCTTT	CASSQDGGGVAFF
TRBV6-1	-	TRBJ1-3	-	TGTGCCAGCAGTGAAGCGCGCAGGGGAAACACCATATATTTT	CASSEARRGNTIYF
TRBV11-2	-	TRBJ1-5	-	TGTGCCAGCAGCTTAGACCCTGGCTTCAATCAGCCCCAGCATTTT	CASSLDPGFNQPQHF
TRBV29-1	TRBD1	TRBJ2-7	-	TGCAGCGGCACCGGGACAGGGAACGACGAGCAGTACTTC	CSGTGTGNDEQYF